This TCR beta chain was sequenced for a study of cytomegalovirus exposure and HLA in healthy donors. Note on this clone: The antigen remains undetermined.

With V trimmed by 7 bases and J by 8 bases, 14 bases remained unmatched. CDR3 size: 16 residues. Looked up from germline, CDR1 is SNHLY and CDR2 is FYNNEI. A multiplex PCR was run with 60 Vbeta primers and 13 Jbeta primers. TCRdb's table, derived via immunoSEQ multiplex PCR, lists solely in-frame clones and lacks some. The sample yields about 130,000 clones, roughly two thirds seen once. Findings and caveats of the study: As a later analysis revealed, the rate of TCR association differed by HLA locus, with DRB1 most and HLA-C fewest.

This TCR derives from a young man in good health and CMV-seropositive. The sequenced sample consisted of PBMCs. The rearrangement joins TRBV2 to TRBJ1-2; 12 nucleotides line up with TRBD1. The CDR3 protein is CASIPGQGASGRGYTF. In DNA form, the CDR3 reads TGTGCCAGCATACCGGGACAGGGGGCTAGTGGTCGAGGCTACACCTTC.